Described below is a single TCR beta chain sequence and its context. In this sample, this clonotype turned up a few times. Its antigen is still unknown. Per-base quality was not reported, and no clone a single base away is much larger than it. Using a mixed TRB-A/B primer pool, multiplex touch-down PCR amplified rearranged TRB sequences covering the V, D and J segments. Illumina adapters and sample indices were attached to the amplicons in two consecutive PCR reactions using Phusion HS II polymerase. Amplicons were gel-purified with the NucleoSpin Gel and PCR Clean-up kit, then checked with Qubit and an Agilent 2100 Bioanalyzer. Sequencing of the libraries was done on an Illumina MiSeq with paired-end, single-indexed 600-cycle runs. The paper's processing steps were these. Processing of the TRB sequences was carried out with MiXCR versions 2.12 and 3.0.5. A clone was defined as each unique CDR3 nucleotide sequence, and only productive sequences supported by at least two reads were kept. Shannon diversity, evenness, clonality (one minus evenness), and alpha-parameterized diversity profiles from alpha 0 to 5 were included as repertoire metrics. The IGoR algorithm was used to compute generation probabilities of clones in paired pre- and post-chemotherapy samples. Through fastp at Q25 and MiXCR, TCRdb rebuilt clones from the public reads, retaining in-frame beta chains. Each CDR3 protein appears once, grouped with its most common genes and DNA. For this entry, the V and J calls and clone size follow TCRdb and not the study's own pipeline. The sample table records roughly 3,000 distinct CDR3 sequences; 49% of these occur just once. The ten largest clonotypes hold 7.5% of the sample.

The source of the sample is a study of T cell repertoires in aging, cancer and after chemotherapy (dated by TCRdb to between 2018 and 2020). In the study overall: The donors fell into six age groups ranging from 30 or younger to 70 or older, and each group had at least three individuals. Paired pre- and post-chemotherapy samples in the hematological group came from chronic lymphocytic leukemia patients treated with fludarabine- or bendamustine-based regimens. Several million TCR reads were contained in the full dataset. The study profiled peripheral blood TCR beta repertoires from healthy donors and cancer patients to examine immunoaging and T cell reconstitution after chemotherapy. Alongside about 97 healthy donors serving as a reference group, the cohort included some 210 cancer patients, of whom more than 90 had hematological cancers and fewer than 140 had solid cancers.

Genomic DNA extracted from peripheral blood, rather than sorted cells or RNA, was used as the source for amplification of TCR beta rearrangements. Study-wide findings and limitations: In healthy donors, the drop in TCR diversity with age came mainly from a loss of richness, whereas in cancer patients a loss of evenness also played a part. Untreated patients with hematological or solid cancers showed significantly lower blood TCR diversity and higher clonality than age-matched healthy donors. According to the authors, the repertoire data do not allow conclusions to be drawn about immunological memory after chemotherapy. Hematological cancer patients had lymphoid organ infiltration, which may itself impair thymic emigration or peripheral T cell expansion. In both cancer cohorts, median generation probability rose over the chemotherapy interval, which suggests that the repertoire was reconstituted through rebound thymic output.

Clipping removes 6 bases from V and 5 bases from J, with 7 as the unmatched junction base count. Its CDR3 holds 14 amino acids, cysteine through phenylalanine. Solely the CDR3 DNA is kept, with 42 bases framed from the first base. The germline V gene sets CDR1 to ENHRY and CDR2 to SYGVKD. Sequences were obtained from blood. This sequence uses TRBV10-3 and TRBJ2-7; TRBD1 fits 10 bases in the junction. This TCR came from a human donor with a blood cancer. CDR3 loop: CAIRAGQGWHEQYF. In nucleotides, the sequence is TGTGCCATCAGGGCGGGACAGGGGTGGCACGAGCAGTACTTC.